These 9 T cell receptor beta chains share one sample of origin, sequenced in a study of brain T cells in children with intractable seizures. Time point of the sample: blood from clinic visit 5 months post-surgery; TSC patient then seizure free. Sequenced by immunoSEQ multiplex PCR; TCRdb stores in-frame clones only, minus some. This sample has 340,000 or so clones, with nearly 95% found just once. The specimen comprised peripheral blood, sampled less than 6 months after surgery. The receptors here all came from a boy younger than two with tuberous sclerosis and intractable seizures.

The rearrangement links TRBV6-5 to TRBJ1-1; D possibly corresponds to TRBD1 (5 bases). From germline, CDR1 is MNHEY and CDR2 SVGAGI. The CDR3 is 12 residues long. The V end lost 2 bases, the J end lost 11 bases, and 12 bases lay between the germline ends. This CDR3 reads CASSYRGVNAFF. CDR3 in DNA: TGTGCCAGCAGTTACCGGGGGGTTAATGCTTTCTTT.

This clone was counted once. The chain joins TRBV4-1 to TRBJ2-5; D unresolved. The CDR3 is 15 amino acids. Trimming removed 0 bases at V and 1 base at J, with 9 bases between. The germline CDR1 and CDR2 sequences are MGHRA and YSYEKL. In DNA, the CDR3 is TGCGCCAGCAGCCAAGATCTGCGGACCCAAGAGACCCAGTACTTC. Translating it yields CASSQDLRTQETQYF.

This clone was seen many times. The chain links TRBV9 to TRBJ1-2, with a tentative D call TRBD1 (5 bases). Looked up from germline, CDR1 is SGDLS and CDR2 is YYNGEE. The CDR3 is 16 amino acids. Trimming pared 3 bases from V and 4 bases from J, leaving 19 bases between. The CDR3 DNA follows: TGTGCCAGCAGCGCTCCCATAGGGTTGACAGCCTATGGCTACACCTTC. As protein: CASSAPIGLTAYGYTF.

As to this clone: Other DNA variants within this sample encode the same CDR3. The chain carries TRBV20-1 and TRBJ2-1, with no clear D. The CDR3 is 11 amino acids. Germline V gene lookup returns CDR1 DFQATT and CDR2 SNEGSKA (reference sequence). Trimming removed 5 bases from V and 3 bases from J, with 5 bases in between. The DNA for the CDR3 is TGCAGTGCTTCGCGCTACAATGAGCAGTTCTTC. Its translation is CSASRYNEQFF.

The V call is TRBV13, the J call TRBJ2-2; D may match TRBD1 or TRBD2 (6 bases each). Per the germline V gene, CDR1 is PRHDT and CDR2 is FYEKMQ (reference sequence). The CDR3 is 16 residues long. V was clipped by 2 bases and J by 4 bases, with 14 bases between them. The CDR3 nucleotides read TGTGCCAGCAGCTTAATCGGGGGCGCGGGCACCGGGGAGCTGTTTTTT. Amino acids: CASSLIGGAGTGELFF. Full variable domain (outside the CDR3, taken from reference TRBV13 and TRBJ2-2): AAGVIQSPRHLIKEKRETATLKCYPIPRHDTVYWYQQGPGQDPQFLISFYEKMQSDKGSIPDRFSAQQFSDYHSELNMSSLELGDSALYFCASSLIGGAGTGELFFGEGSRLTVL.

The chain employs TRBV19 and TRBJ1-2; TRBD1 is a possible D gene (5 bases). Trimming stripped 3 bases from V and 0 bases from J, with 20 bases between. The germline V gene has CDR1 LNHDA and CDR2 SQIVND (reference sequence). The CDR3 runs 18 residues. CDR3 bases: TGTGCCAGTAGTATTTCTCACTCCCCGACAGCTACTAACTATGGCTACACCTTC. It is translated as CASSISHSPTATNYGYTF. The full variable domain, rest sourced from reference TRBV19 and TRBJ1-2, is DGGITQSPKYLFRKEGQNVTLSCEQNLNHDAMYWYRQDPGQGLRLIYYSQIVNDFQKGDIAEGYSVSREKKESFPLTVTSAQKNPTAFYLCASSISHSPTATNYGYTFGSGTRLTVV.

This clone appeared a single time. V is TRBV7-9 and J is TRBJ1-2; perhaps TRBD1 as D (5 bases). The V end was cut by 5 bases, the J end by 2 bases, with 18 bases between. This CDR3 spans 16 amino acids. CDR1 is SEHNR, CDR2 FQNEAQ, per germline (reference sequence). CDR3 nucleotide sequence: TGTGCCAGCAGCCATCTGGCGGGAGGGGAAAACTATGGCTACACCTTC. Translation gives CASSHLAGGENYGYTF.

This sequence joins TRBV7-9 and TRBJ1-3; D unresolved. The V gene lost 1 base and the J gene lost 0 bases, with 4 bases spanning the gap. The CDR3 extends over 14 amino acids. Germline V lookup: CDR1 SEHNR, CDR2 FQNEAQ (reference sequence). CDR3 protein: CASSLDGSGNTIYF. CDR3 DNA sequence: TGTGCCAGCAGCTTAGACGGCTCTGGAAACACCATATATTTT.

V gene TRBV24-1 combines with J gene TRBJ2-7; 8 positions agree with TRBD2. The CDR3 is 15 amino acids. V lost 3 bases to trimming and J lost 7 bases; unmatched junction nucleotides: 10. Germline CDR1 KGHDR, CDR2 SFDVKD. CDR3 sequence reads: CATSDPGLGTGEQYF. DNA for the CDR3: TGTGCCACCAGTGATCCGGGACTAGGGACGGGTGAGCAGTACTTC.